This T cell receptor beta chain was recovered during a study of blood T cells in healthy people across ages. Approximately 9.7 milliliters was the volume of peripheral blood drawn from each donor. Using a J-beta primer mix together with a sample-barcoded 5' primer, a second PCR was run for roughly 7 to 12 cycles. TCRdb called the 5' RACE reads again in MiXCR, with one record for every CDR3 protein. The table has 1.5 million to 1.8 million distinct CDR3 sequences, 35% to 45% seen once. The length of the CDR3 is 13 residues. The germline V and J ends were trimmed by 3 bases and 3 bases, with 7 bases remaining between them. CDR1 is SGHTA and CDR2 is FQGNSA in the germline V gene.

This TCR was recovered from a woman aged 18 to 35 in good health. Sequenced input: blood. The rearrangement links TRBV7-2 to TRBJ2-3; D might be TRBD2 (5 bases). CDR3 in DNA: TGTGCCAGCAGCTTCGGGATTACAGATACGCAGTATTTT. Its protein product is CASSFGITDTQYF.